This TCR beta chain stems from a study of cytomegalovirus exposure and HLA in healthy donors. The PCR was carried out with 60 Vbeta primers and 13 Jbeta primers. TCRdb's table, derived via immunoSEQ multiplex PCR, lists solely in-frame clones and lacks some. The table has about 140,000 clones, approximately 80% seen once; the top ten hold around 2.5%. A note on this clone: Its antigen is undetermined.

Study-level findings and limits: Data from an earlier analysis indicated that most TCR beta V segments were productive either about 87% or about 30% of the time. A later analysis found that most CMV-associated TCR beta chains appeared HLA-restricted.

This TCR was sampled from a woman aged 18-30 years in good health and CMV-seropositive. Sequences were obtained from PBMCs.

The CDR3 sequence is CAWGPGTVVAGTEAFF. In DNA form, the CDR3 reads TGTGCCTGGGGGCCAGGGACAGTGGTTGCCGGCACTGAAGCTTTCTTT. This chain joins TRBV30 and TRBJ1-1, with 7 bases matching TRBD1. There are 16 residues in the CDR3. V was clipped by 5 bases and J by 4 bases; unmatched bases: 16. Germline CDR1 is GTSNPN and CDR2 is SVGIG (reference sequence).